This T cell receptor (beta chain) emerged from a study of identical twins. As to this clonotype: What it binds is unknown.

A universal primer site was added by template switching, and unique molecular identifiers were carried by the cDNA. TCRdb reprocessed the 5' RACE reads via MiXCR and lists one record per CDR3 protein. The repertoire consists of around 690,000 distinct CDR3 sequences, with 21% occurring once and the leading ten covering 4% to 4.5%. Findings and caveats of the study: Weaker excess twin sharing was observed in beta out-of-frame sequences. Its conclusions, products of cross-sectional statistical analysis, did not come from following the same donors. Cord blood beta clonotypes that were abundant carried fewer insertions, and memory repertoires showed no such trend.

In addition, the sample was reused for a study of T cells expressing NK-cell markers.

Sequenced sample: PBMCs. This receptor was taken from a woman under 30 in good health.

CDR3 DNA: TGTGCCACCAGCAGAGATCTCGGACAGGGGAAAGGGGTCAACTATGGCTACACCTTC. Protein: CATSRDLGQGKGVNYGYTF. This chain uses TRBV15 with TRBJ1-2; 9 nucleotides align to TRBD1. V lost 0 bases and J lost 2; bases outside the gene matches: 13. CDR3 length: 19 residues. The V gene's germline CDR1 is LNHNV and CDR2 YYDKDF (reference sequence).